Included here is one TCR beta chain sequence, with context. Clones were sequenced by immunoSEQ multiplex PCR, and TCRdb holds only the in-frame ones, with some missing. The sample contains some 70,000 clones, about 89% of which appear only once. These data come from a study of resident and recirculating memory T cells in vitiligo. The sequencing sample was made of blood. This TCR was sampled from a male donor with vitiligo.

CDR3 sequence: CASSDGQGAGMNTEAFF. The DNA for the CDR3 is TGTGCCAGCAGTGACGGGCAGGGGGCCGGAATGAACACTGAAGCTTTCTTT. The rearrangement uses TRBV6-1 and TRBJ1-1, with TRBD1 matching over 8 bases. V shed 3 bases and J 0 bases; nucleotides not matched to a gene: 9. The CDR3 contains 17 residues. The germline V gene has CDR1 MNHNS and CDR2 SASEGT.